The next 15 T cell receptor beta chains were all read from a single sample in a study of blood T cell repertoires in COVID-19. Using immunoSEQ multiplex PCR, the repertoire was profiled, and TCRdb retains in-frame clones only, with some absent. The data show 150,000 or so clones, about 80% seen once. The sample consisted of peripheral blood. Source of these receptors: a woman aged 55-69 years with acute or convalescent COVID-19.

The CDR3 spells CATSRTGEVNEQFF. DNA for the CDR3: TGTGCCACCAGTCGGACAGGGGAGGTCAATGAGCAGTTCTTC. V gene TRBV24-1 combines with J gene TRBJ2-1; TRBD1 aligns across 9 bases. The V gene's germline CDR1 is KGHDR and CDR2 SFDVKD. There are 14 residues in the CDR3. V lost 6 bases and J lost 6; bases outside the gene matches: 5.

The chain is built from TRBV2 and TRBJ2-1; 10 bases map to TRBD2. With V trimmed by 10 bases and J by 0 bases, 3 bases remained unmatched. Germline CDR1 and CDR2: SNHLY and FYNNEI. The CDR3 runs 14 residues. In DNA, the CDR3 is TGTGCCACATTAGCGGGGGGCTCCTACAATGAGCAGTTCTTC. It encodes CATLAGGSYNEQFF.

The J gene is TRBJ1-1, the V gene TRBV18, with TRBD1 as a possible D gene (6 bases). CDR3 length: 13 residues. Trimming took 6 bases from V and 4 from J, leaving 12 bases between them. The germline gives CDR1 KGHSH, CDR2 LQKENI. CDR3 DNA sequence: TGTGCCAGCTCGCTCGGGACACTCACTGAAGCTTTCTTT. The encoded protein is CASSLGTLTEAFF. The variable domain in full, with the rest retrieved from reference TRBV18 and TRBJ1-1, is NAGVMQNPRHLVRRRGQEARLRCSPMKGHSHVYWYRQLPEEGLKFMVYLQKENIIDESGMPKERFSAEFPKEGPSILRIQQVVRGDSAAYFCASSLGTLTEAFFGQGTRLTVV.

The chain couples TRBV18 to TRBJ1-1; TRBD1 matches 9 bases. The germline V gene encodes CDR1 KGHSH and CDR2 LQKENI. CDR3 length equals 15 residues. The V gene end was trimmed by 3 bases and the J gene end by 6 bases; junction bases not matched to a gene: 8. The CDR3 here is CASSPDRGTFSEAFF. The DNA for the CDR3 is TGTGCCAGCTCACCCGACAGGGGGACTTTCTCTGAAGCTTTCTTT.

The chain carries TRBV4-1 and TRBJ2-1, with 8 bases matching TRBD2. There are 17 residues in the CDR3. Trimming cost V 0 bases and J 8 bases; bases outside gene matches: 12. Looked up from germline, CDR1 is MGHRA and CDR2 is YSYEKL. CDR3 DNA: TGCGCCAGCAGCCAAGATGGAAGCGGGGGCCCCGGGGATGAGCAGTTCTTC. Translated: CASSQDGSGGPGDEQFF.

The chain combines TRBV12-5 with TRBJ2-2, with TRBD2 as a possible D gene (6 bases). CDR1 LGHNT and CDR2 FRNRAP come from the germline V gene. V was trimmed by 7 bases and J by 5 bases, leaving 17 bases between them. This CDR3 region has 15 residues. CDR3 DNA sequence: TGTGCTAGTGCCCTTGCGGAGGGAGGTACCGGGGAGCTGTTTTTT. Amino acid sequence: CASALAEGGTGELFF. Complete variable domain (other parts from reference TRBV12-5 and TRBJ2-2): DARVTQTPRHKVTEMGQEVTMRCQPILGHNTVFWYRQTMMQGLELLAYFRNRAPLDDSGMPKDRFSAEMPDATLATLKIQPSEPRDSAVYFCASALAEGGTGELFFGEGSRLTVL.

CDR3: CASSYTQGFGQPQHF. The CDR3 coding sequence is TGTGCCAGCAGTTACACACAGGGGTTTGGGCAGCCCCAGCATTTT. V and J are TRBV6-5 and TRBJ1-5; 7 nucleotides match TRBD1. J was trimmed by 7 bases and V by 2 bases; bases with no gene match: 8. The CDR3 extends over 15 amino acids. Germline V gives CDR1 MNHEY, CDR2 SVGAGI.

The table lists this clone with a few counts. The genes are TRBV3-1 (or the pseudogene TRBV3-2) and TRBJ1-6; possibly TRBD1 for D (5 bases). Trimming stripped 1 base from V and 16 bases from J, with 14 bases between. The germline V gene encodes CDR1 LGHDT and CDR2 YNNKEL (reference sequence). The CDR3 is 13 residues long. The CDR3 protein is CASSQATGATLHF. The CDR3 DNA sequence: TGTGCCAGCAGCCAAGCAACAGGAGCCACTCTCCACTTT.

There are a few counts of this clone. This chain uses TRBV19 with TRBJ1-2, with a possible D match to TRBD1 (5 bases). The CDR3 totals 16 residues. CDR1 is LNHDA and CDR2 is SQIVND in the germline V gene (reference sequence). Trimming cost V 6 bases and J 8 bases, with 25 bases left between them. The CDR3 region is CASRTGTSRSARGYTF. The DNA of the CDR3 is TGTGCCAGTAGGACCGGGACTTCAAGAAGCGCGCGGGGCTACACCTTC.

The V call is TRBV5-1, the J call TRBJ2-1; 8 nucleotides line up with TRBD1. CDR1 SGHRS and CDR2 YFSETQ come from the germline V gene. V dropped 4 bases and J dropped 2; count of bases not matched to a gene: 2. The length of the CDR3 is 14 residues. The CDR3 spells CASSVGQAYNEQFF. In DNA form, the CDR3 reads TGCGCCAGCAGCGTGGGACAGGCCTACAATGAGCAGTTCTTC.

J is TRBJ1-1 and V is TRBV4-1; D unclear. CDR1 is MGHRA, CDR2 YSYEKL, per germline. This CDR3 spans 15 amino acids. V lost 0 bases, J lost 1 base, and 9 bases lay in between. The CDR3 reads CASSQDHGENTEAFF. The CDR3 nucleotides are TGCGCCAGCAGCCAAGATCACGGGGAGAACACTGAAGCTTTCTTT.

This clone showed up just a few times. The J gene is TRBJ2-7, the V gene TRBV6-6; D is perhaps TRBD1 (6 bases). V lost 1 base and J lost 0, with 7 bases in between. This CDR3 is 14 amino acids long. The germline V gene has CDR1 MNHNY and CDR2 SVGAGI (reference sequence). In DNA, the CDR3 is TGTGCCAGCAGTTACTTGGACAGCTCCTACGAGCAGTACGTC. This translates into CASSYLDSSYEQYV.

The rearrangement links TRBV5-1 to TRBJ1-4; 8 bases map to TRBD1. This CDR3 spans 16 amino acids. J gave up 7 bases and V 3 bases, and 11 bases lay outside the gene matches. Germline V gene sequence: CDR1 SGHRS, CDR2 YFSETQ. The CDR3 reads CASSSGQGAFTEKLFF. The CDR3 nucleotides read TGCGCCAGCAGCTCCGGGCAGGGGGCATTCACTGAAAAACTGTTTTTT.

This chain joins TRBV6-1 and TRBJ1-3, with unresolved D. This CDR3 contains 13 residues. Germline loops: CDR1 MNHNS, CDR2 SASEGT. Trimming removed 3 bases at V and 4 bases at J, with 7 bases between. CDR3 protein: CASSDVLGNTIYF. CDR3 coding DNA: TGTGCCAGCAGTGATGTCCTAGGAAACACCATATATTTT.

The rearrangement links TRBV19 to TRBJ1-5; no clear D gene. This CDR3 is built from 12 residues. The germline V gene has CDR1 LNHDA and CDR2 SQIVND (reference sequence). Trimming removed 7 bases at V and 7 bases at J, with 11 bases between. CDR3 sequence reads: CASTSARQPQHF. The CDR3 nucleotides read TGTGCCAGTACGTCGGCGAGGCAGCCCCAGCATTTT.